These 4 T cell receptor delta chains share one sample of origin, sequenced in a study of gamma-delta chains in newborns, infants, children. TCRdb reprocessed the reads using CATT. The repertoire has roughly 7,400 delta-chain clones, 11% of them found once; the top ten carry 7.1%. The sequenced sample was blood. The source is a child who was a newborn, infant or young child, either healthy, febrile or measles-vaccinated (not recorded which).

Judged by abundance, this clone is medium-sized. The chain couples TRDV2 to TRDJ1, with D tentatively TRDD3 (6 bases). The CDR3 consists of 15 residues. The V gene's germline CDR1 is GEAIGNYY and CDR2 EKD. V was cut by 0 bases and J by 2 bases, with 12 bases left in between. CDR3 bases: TGTGCCTGTGACACCCTGTGGGGGGGGACCGATAAACTCATCTTT. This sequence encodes CACDTLWGGTDKLIF.

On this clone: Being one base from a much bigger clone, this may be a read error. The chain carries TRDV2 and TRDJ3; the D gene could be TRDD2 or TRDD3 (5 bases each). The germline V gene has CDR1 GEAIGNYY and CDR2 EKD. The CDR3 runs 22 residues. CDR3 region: CACDKVLGPYVKGSWDARQMFF. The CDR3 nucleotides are TGTGCCTGTGACAAGGTTTTGGGGCCCTACGTGAAGGGCTCCTGGGACGCCCGACAGATGTTTTTC.

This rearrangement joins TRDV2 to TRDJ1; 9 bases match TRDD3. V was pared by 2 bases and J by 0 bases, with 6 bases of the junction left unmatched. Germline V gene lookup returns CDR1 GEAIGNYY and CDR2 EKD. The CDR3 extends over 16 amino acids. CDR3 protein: CACDMLLGEYTDKLIF. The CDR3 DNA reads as TGTGCCTGTGACATGCTACTGGGGGAATACACCGATAAACTCATCTTT.

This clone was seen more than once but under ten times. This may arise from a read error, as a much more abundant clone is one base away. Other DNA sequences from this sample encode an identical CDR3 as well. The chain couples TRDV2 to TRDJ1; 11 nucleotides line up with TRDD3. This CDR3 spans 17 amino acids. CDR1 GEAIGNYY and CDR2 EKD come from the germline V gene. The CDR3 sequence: CACDVLGDIGNTDKLIF. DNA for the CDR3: TGTGCATGTGACGTACTGGGGGATATTGGGAACACCGATAAACTCATCTTT.